The 32 T cell receptor beta chains presented below share a single source sample, sequenced in a study of Tregs in tolerant kidney transplant recipients. Libraries were prepared by immunoSEQ multiplex PCR; TCRdb keeps only in-frame clonotypes and omits some of them. The specimen's table records more than 45,000 clones. The sequenced sample was CD4+ T cells from blood, obtained before the transplant. The receptors here all came from a human donor who received a combined kidney and bone marrow transplant.

Points on this clone: The read is 3 residues too short to cover the CDR3 end, so that end is filled in from the germline J gene. V gene TRBV30 combines with J gene TRBJ2-4, with a possible D match to TRBD2 (5 bases). This CDR3 has 13 residues. V was shortened by 2 bases and J by 6 bases, with 11 bases between the two germline ends. Germline V gene lookup returns CDR1 GTSNPN and CDR2 SVGIG (reference sequence). CDR3 sequence: CAWSRLAPNIQYF. The sequenced part of the CDR3 DNA is TGTGCCTGGAGTAGGCTAGCCCCAAACATT.

Notes on this clone: The read terminates 3 residues before the CDR3 end, so the remaining end is supplied by the germline J gene. The V call is TRBV30, the J call TRBJ1-2; D not certain. Germline loops: CDR1 GTSNPN, CDR2 SVGIG (reference sequence). CDR3 length equals 12 residues. The ends were cut back, 1 base at V and 2 bases at J, with 5 bases in the middle. The part of the CDR3 DNA that was read is TGTGCCTGGAGTGGACAAAACTATGGC. This gives the protein CAWSGQNYG. The CDR3 as a whole reads CAWSGQNYGYTF. The entire variable domain, with the rest obtained from reference TRBV30 and TRBJ1-2, is as follows: SQTIHQWPATLVQPVGSPLSLECTVEGTSNPNLYWYRQAAGRGLQLLFYSVGIGQISSEVPQNLSASRPQDRQFILSSKKLLLSDSGFYLCAWSGQNYGYTFGSGTRLTVV.

Points on this clone: Read sequence stops 3 residues before the CDR3 end, and the germline J gene provides the missing end. The genes are TRBV5-1 and TRBJ2-7; TRBD1 aligns across 9 bases. Per the germline V gene, CDR1 is SGHRS and CDR2 is YFSETQ. CDR3 length: 15 amino acids. V shed 4 bases and J 1 base; nucleotides not matched to a gene: 6. CDR3 DNA (partial): TGCGCCAGCAGCGCGGGACAGGGATTTTCCTACGAG. It codes for CASSAGQGFSYE. The CDR3, in full, reads CASSAGQGFSYEQYF. Based on the CDR3 plus reference TRBV5-1 and TRBJ2-7, the full variable domain is KAGVTQTPRYLIKTRGQQVTLSCSPISGHRSVSWYQQTPGQGLQFLFEYFSETQRNKGNFPGRFSGRQFSNSRSEMNVSTLELGDSALYLCASSAGQGFSYEQYFGPGTRLTVT.

Comment on this clone: The read ends 3 residues early relative to the CDR3; the germline J gene fills the gap. This chain links TRBV19 with TRBJ2-5; tentative D call: TRBD2 (6 bases). Trimming removed 6 bases from V and 1 base from J, with 15 bases in between. Germline CDR1 is LNHDA and CDR2 is SQIVND (reference sequence). The CDR3 sequence is 15 residues long. Here the CDR3 reads CASSPGSAGQETQYF. The part of the CDR3 DNA that was read is TGTGCCAGTAGCCCCGGATCAGCGGGCCAAGAGACC.

Points on this clone: The read terminates 3 residues before the CDR3 end, so the remaining end is supplied by the germline J gene. This chain joins TRBV10-3 and TRBJ2-1; 13 nucleotides line up with TRBD2. This CDR3 is built from 17 residues. Germline CDR1 is ENHRY and CDR2 is SYGVKD. V shed 6 bases, J shed 0 bases, and the junction held 5 bases outside the gene matches. Here the CDR3 reads CAIRGLAGTTSYNEQFF. CDR3 DNA (partial): TGTGCCATCAGGGGACTAGCGGGAACCACCTCCTACAATGAG.

As regards this clone: The CDR3 is cut off 3 residues early in the read; its end comes from the germline J gene. V gene TRBV5-4 combines with J gene TRBJ2-7, with TRBD1 matching 7 bases. This CDR3 has 15 residues. Germline-derived CDR1 and CDR2 are SGHNT and YYREEE (reference sequence). Trimming took 4 bases from V and 3 from J; bases not matched to a gene: 10. This chain's CDR3 is CASSLMGAGGYEQYF. The covered CDR3 bases are TGTGCCAGCAGCCTCATGGGGGCAGGGGGCTACGAG.

Concerning this clone itself: The missing CDR3 end, 3 residues past where the read stops, is filled in from the germline J gene. The chain combines TRBV6-2 or TRBV6-3 with TRBJ2-1, with 16 bases aligning to TRBD2. CDR1 is MNHEY, CDR2 SVGEGT, per germline. V was pared by 2 bases and J by 8 bases, with 6 bases of the junction left unmatched. The CDR3 consists of 17 residues. The CDR3 sequence: CASSYGTSGRAFDEQFF. The part of the CDR3 DNA that was read is TGTGCCAGCAGTTACGGGACTAGCGGGAGGGCCTTTGATGAG.

Regarding this clone: The read gets to within 3 residues of the CDR3 end, and the germline J gene fills in the rest. The rearrangement uses TRBV29-1 and TRBJ1-3; TRBD1 might be the D (6 bases). Germline CDR1 is SQVTM and CDR2 is ANQGSEA. The V gene lost 5 bases and the J gene lost 1 base, with 9 bases spanning the gap. The CDR3 contains 13 residues. CDR3 DNA, as far as it was read: TGCAGCGTTTCGGACAGATCTGGAAACACC. It yields the protein CSVSDRSGNT. From start to end, the CDR3 is CSVSDRSGNTIYF.

Details on this clone: Mismatch with germline at one junction end may stem from a read error. The read stops 3 residues short of the end of the CDR3; the missing end is completed from the germline J gene. V usage is TRBV7-7 and J usage is TRBJ2-5; 9 bases agree with TRBD1. Germline V gene data show CDR1 as SSHAT and CDR2 as FNYEAQ (reference sequence). This CDR3 is 15 amino acids long. The CDR3 loop is CASSTGQGPQETQYF. Incomplete CDR3 DNA: TGTGCTAGCAGCACGGGACAGGGCCCACAAGAGACC.

As regards this clone: Coverage ceases 3 residues before the CDR3 finishes, and the germline J gene fills in the end. The chain uses TRBV6-2 or TRBV6-3 and TRBJ1-2; 9 bases are shared with TRBD1. Germline V gene sequence: CDR1 MNHEY, CDR2 SVGEGT. This CDR3 is 14 amino acids long. V lost 3 bases, J lost 3 bases, and 2 bases stayed unmatched. CDR3 bases read: TGTGCCAGCAGTTATCGACAGGGGGACTATGGC. It codes for CASSYRQGDYG. The complete CDR3 protein is CASSYRQGDYGYTF.

CDR3 DNA, as far as it was read: TGTGCCAGCAGCACGGACGGGACTAGGTACAATGAG. It codes for CASSTDGTRYNE. The entire CDR3 protein reads CASSTDGTRYNEQFF. V gene TRBV5-4 combines with J gene TRBJ2-1, with 8 bases fitting TRBD2. The missing CDR3 end, 3 residues past where the read stops, is filled in from the germline J gene. The trim removed 4 bases at V and 4 bases at J, leaving 7 bases unmatched. The CDR3 extends over 15 amino acids. Per the germline V gene, CDR1 is SGHNT and CDR2 is YYREEE (reference sequence).

On this clone: The DNA ends 3 residues before the CDR3 does, and the rest of the CDR3 is filled in from the germline J gene. J is TRBJ1-2 and V is TRBV18, with 8 bases matching TRBD1. The CDR3 covers 18 residues. V lost 4 bases to trimming and J lost 0 bases; unmatched junction nucleotides: 13. CDR1 and CDR2 from the germline V gene are KGHSH and LQKENI. CDR3 region: CASSRLVRDRRANYGYTF. CDR3 bases read: TGTGCCAGCTCACGACTCGTCCGGGACAGGAGAGCTAACTATGGC.

In the case of this clone: The CDR3 is cut off 3 residues early in the read; its end comes from the germline J gene. The rearrangement links TRBV7-2 to TRBJ1-4; no clear D. Germline CDR1 SGHTA, CDR2 FQGNSA. The CDR3 consists of 12 residues. The sequenced part of the CDR3 DNA is TGTGCCAGCAGCACGAACAGCGGGAAA. Its translation: CASSTNSGK. The whole CDR3 reads CASSTNSGKLFF.

Regarding this clone: The sequenced fragment ends 3 residues before the CDR3 boundary, so the rest is inferred from the germline J gene. This chain connects TRBV6-2 or TRBV6-3 to TRBJ1-4; D not resolved. Germline V gives CDR1 MNHEY, CDR2 SVGEGT. Trimming removed 8 bases at V and 3 bases at J, with 22 bases between. CDR3 length: 17 residues. The sequenced CDR3 bases are TGTGCCAGCCGACCTCCGCCGGGGAAGGTAGCTAATGAAAAA. It is translated as CASRPPPGKVANEK. The complete CDR3 reads CASRPPPGKVANEKLFF.

About this clone itself: Coverage ceases 3 residues before the CDR3 finishes, and the germline J gene fills in the end. The V gene is TRBV18, the J gene TRBJ2-7; 8 bases agree with TRBD1. The junction had 5 bases not matched to a gene; V was cut back by 3 bases and J by 1 base. The CDR3 contains 15 residues. CDR1 KGHSH and CDR2 LQKENI come from the germline V gene. CDR3 sequence reads: CASSPAGTGSYEQYF. The sequenced part of the CDR3 DNA is TGTGCCAGCTCACCCGCCGGGACAGGATCCTACGAG.

A remark on this clone: The observed sequence ends 3 residues before the CDR3 terminus, with the missing tail filled in from the germline J gene. The chain has TRBV2 and TRBJ1-2; D not resolved. The CDR3 spans 16 residues. Germline values: CDR1 SNHLY, CDR2 FYNNEI. V gave up 7 bases and J gave up 4 bases, with 22 bases separating them. The CDR3 bases that were read are TGTGCCAGCATCTCTCTTAGCCGCACAACCTCCTATGGC. Its protein product is CASISLSRTTSYG. The entire CDR3 sequence reads CASISLSRTTSYGYTF.

The CDR3 reads CASSLAFSYNSPLHF. Partial CDR3 DNA: TGCGCCAGCAGCTTGGCGTTCAGTTACAATTCACCC. This chain links TRBV5-1 with TRBJ1-6, with D uncertain. The read falls 3 residues short of the CDR3 end, and the missing part is taken from the germline J gene. This CDR3 has 15 amino acids. Germline CDR1 and CDR2: SGHRS and YFSETQ. Trimming took 0 bases from V and 7 from J, leaving 11 bases between them. The whole variable domain, filled in from reference TRBV5-1 and TRBJ1-6, reads KAGVTQTPRYLIKTRGQQVTLSCSPISGHRSVSWYQQTPGQGLQFLFEYFSETQRNKGNFPGRFSGRQFSNSRSEMNVSTLELGDSALYLCASSLAFSYNSPLHFGNGTRLTVT.

As concerns this clone: This sample also contains other DNA sequences that code for the same CDR3. CDR3 sequence: CASSLDMNTEAFF. The CDR3 DNA, read in part, is TGTGCCAGCAGCCTGGACATGAACACTGAA. V usage is TRBV7-9 and J usage is TRBJ1-1; a possible D gene is TRBD1 (5 bases). The CDR3 extends 3 residues past the end of the read, so its final part is completed from the germline J gene. The CDR3 spans 13 residues. Looked up from germline, CDR1 is SEHNR and CDR2 is FQNEAQ (reference sequence). The V and J ends lost 5 bases and 0 bases respectively, with 7 bases between them.

For this clone: The missing CDR3 end, 3 residues past where the read stops, is filled in from the germline J gene. The rearrangement uses TRBV20-1 and TRBJ1-4; 9 bases match TRBD1. The CDR3 has 13 residues. V was pared by 5 bases and J by 5 bases, with 3 bases of the junction left unmatched. In germline, CDR1 is DFQATT, CDR2 SNEGSKA (reference sequence). CDR3 sequence reads: CSAVGQGNEKLFF. Partial CDR3 DNA: TGCAGTGCTGTCGGACAGGGGAATGAAAAA.

A word on this clone: Read data end 3 residues before the CDR3 end; the end is taken from the germline J gene. This sequence joins TRBV5-6 and TRBJ1-4; TRBD1 aligns across 9 bases. Germline values: CDR1 SGHDT, CDR2 YYEEEE. V lost 2 bases, J lost 7 bases, and 6 bases stayed unmatched. The CDR3 totals 15 residues. The CDR3 DNA, read in part, is TGTGCCAGCAGCTTTAGGACAGGGGTGGTTGAAAAA. Translating it yields CASSFRTGVVEK. The whole CDR3 is CASSFRTGVVEKLFF.

Comment on this clone: The CDR3 extends 3 residues past the end of the read, so its final part is completed from the germline J gene. The J gene is TRBJ2-2, the V gene TRBV5-1; D is possibly TRBD2 (5 bases). The CDR3 extends over 16 amino acids. Trimming took off 4 bases at V and 6 bases at J, with 19 bases between the two ends. From germline, CDR1 is SGHRS and CDR2 YFSETQ. The DNA read from the CDR3 is TGCGCCAGCAGCACCCAAGCGGCCCGGGCCGCCGGGGAG. Its translation is CASSTQAARAAGE. The full CDR3 sequence reads CASSTQAARAAGELFF. Based on the CDR3 plus reference TRBV5-1 and TRBJ2-2, the full variable domain is KAGVTQTPRYLIKTRGQQVTLSCSPISGHRSVSWYQQTPGQGLQFLFEYFSETQRNKGNFPGRFSGRQFSNSRSEMNVSTLELGDSALYLCASSTQAARAAGELFFGEGSRLTVL.

For this clone: The read stops 3 residues short of the end of the CDR3; the missing end is completed from the germline J gene. The chain employs TRBV5-4 and TRBJ2-5; D is uncertain. The V gene lost 0 bases and the J gene lost 7 bases, with 10 bases spanning the gap. CDR3 size: 13 residues. Germline CDR1 reads SGHNT; CDR2 reads YYREEE (reference sequence). The CDR3 DNA, read in part, is TGTGCCAGCAGCTTGGAGGGCCTCGGGACC. Protein product: CASSLEGLGT. The whole CDR3 sequence reads CASSLEGLGTQYF.

Notes on this clone: The sequenced fragment ends 3 residues before the CDR3 boundary, so the rest is inferred from the germline J gene. The rearrangement links TRBV19 to TRBJ2-3; TRBD2 agrees at 8 bases. In germline, CDR1 is LNHDA, CDR2 SQIVND (reference sequence). V lost 3 bases to trimming and J lost 5 bases; unmatched junction nucleotides: 7. The length of the CDR3 is 15 residues. CDR3 DNA, as far as it was read: TGTGCCAGTAGTATGGGCCCGGGAGGGGGAGATACG. Translating it yields CASSMGPGGGDT. The CDR3, in full, reads CASSMGPGGGDTQYF.

About this clone: The read terminates 3 residues ahead of where the CDR3 ends, so the germline J gene completes it. The chain employs TRBV2 and TRBJ2-7; D possibly corresponds to TRBD1 (6 bases). V was shortened by 5 bases and J by 6 bases, with 8 bases between the two germline ends. CDR1 is SNHLY, CDR2 FYNNEI, per germline. The CDR3 length is 11 residues. CDR3 DNA, as far as it was read: TGTGCCAGCAGTATAGGGGGCGAG. Its translation: CASSIGGE. The whole CDR3 protein is CASSIGGEQYF.

About this clone: The read comes to an end 3 residues before the CDR3 does, leaving the germline J gene to fill in the end. The chain uses TRBV7-2 and TRBJ1-3; D perhaps matches TRBD1 (6 bases). This CDR3 has 15 residues. Trimming shortened V by 6 bases and J by 4 bases, and 16 bases separated the two germline ends. CDR1 and CDR2 from the germline V gene are SGHTA and FQGNSA. Incomplete CDR3 DNA: TGTGCCAGCAGTTTCTCCAGGGGACGCGGAAACACC. Protein sequence: CASSFSRGRGNT. The whole CDR3 protein is CASSFSRGRGNTIYF.

For this clone: The missing CDR3 end, 3 residues past where the read stops, is filled in from the germline J gene. The chain recombines TRBV19 with TRBJ2-3, with a tentative D call TRBD1 (6 bases). The CDR3 runs to 14 residues. Germline CDR1 reads LNHDA; CDR2 reads SQIVND (reference sequence). V dropped 1 base and J dropped 2 bases, with 7 bases sitting between them. The CDR3 loop reads CASSIVGHTDTQYF. The CDR3 bases that were read are TGTGCCAGTAGTATAGTGGGACACACAGATACG.

Remarks on this clone: The missing CDR3 end, 3 residues past where the read stops, is filled in from the germline J gene. The chain uses TRBV30 and TRBJ2-1, with TRBD2 identical over 11 bases. The length of the CDR3 is 14 residues. The germline V gene encodes CDR1 GTSNPN and CDR2 SVGIG (reference sequence). V dropped 5 bases and J dropped 2; count of bases not matched to a gene: 2. The part of the CDR3 DNA that was read is TGTGCCTGGGAACTAGCGGGAGCCTACAATGAG. It yields the protein CAWELAGAYNE. The entire CDR3 is CAWELAGAYNEQFF.

In regard to this clone: The CDR3 goes on 3 residues after the read ends, and that part is filled in from the germline J gene. The chain links TRBV6-4 to TRBJ2-1, with D perhaps TRBD1 (6 bases). CDR1 is MRHNA and CDR2 is SNTAGT in the germline V gene. This CDR3 is 13 amino acids long. Trimming shortened V by 6 bases and J by 4 bases, and 10 bases separated the two germline ends. This chain's CDR3 is CASSRTGYNEQFF. The DNA read from the CDR3 is TGTGCCAGCAGCAGAACAGGGTACAATGAG.

Partial CDR3 DNA: TGTGCCAGTAGTACCAGGGGGTTCAATGAG. Translated, it gives CASSTRGFNE. The entire CDR3 protein is CASSTRGFNEQFF. The V gene is TRBV19, the J gene TRBJ2-1; 7 nucleotides match TRBD1. The read halts 3 residues ahead of the CDR3 end, with the missing end drawn from the germline J gene. V was clipped by 4 bases and J by 6 bases; unmatched bases: 3. Germline loops: CDR1 LNHDA, CDR2 SQIVND (reference sequence). The CDR3 has 13 amino acids.

With respect to this clone: With the read ending 3 residues before the CDR3 end, the germline J gene is used to fill in that end. This sequence joins TRBV11-3 and TRBJ1-1, with D uncertain. The V end lost 5 bases, the J end lost 1 base, and 8 bases lay between the germline ends. CDR1 and CDR2 (germline): SGHNT, YENEEA. The CDR3 extends over 13 amino acids. The CDR3 loop is CASSLEGNTEAFF. CDR3 DNA (partial): TGTGCCAGCAGCCTGGAGGGGAACACTGAA.

For this clone: Sequencing ends 3 residues short of the CDR3 end; the germline J gene provides the rest. The chain employs TRBV20-1 and TRBJ2-5; 7 nucleotides line up with TRBD1. CDR3 length: 13 amino acids. Trimming at V came to 6 bases and at J to 7 bases, leaving 11 bases not matched to a gene. CDR1 is DFQATT and CDR2 is SNEGSKA in the germline V gene (reference sequence). The CDR3 loop reads CSADFQGEGTQYF. Partial CDR3 DNA: TGCAGTGCCGACTTTCAGGGGGAAGGGACC.

As concerns this clone: The read finishes 3 residues shy of the CDR3 end, and the germline J gene is used to complete it. The J gene is TRBJ2-1, the V gene TRBV27; 9 positions match TRBD1. In germline, CDR1 is MNHEY, CDR2 SMNVEV (reference sequence). The trim removed 6 bases at V and 3 bases at J, leaving 0 bases unmatched. CDR3 length: 13 amino acids. CDR3 DNA, as far as it was read: TGTGCCAGCAGGGGACAGGGCTACAATGAG. Translated, it gives CASRGQGYNE. The whole CDR3 reads CASRGQGYNEQFF.